This TCR beta chain was captured in a study of radiation and T cells in renal cell carcinoma (dated by TCRdb to about 2020). Background for the entire study: The samples were drawn from a clinical trial, where primary renal cell carcinomas were treated with 15 Gy of stereotactic body radiation therapy and then removed by nephrectomy 4 weeks afterward. A total of around 53 samples underwent TCR beta sequencing, made up of roughly 26 tumors and about 27 peripheral blood samples. Across all 50 or so samples, several million unique CDR3 nucleotide sequences, encoding 2,658,974 unique CDR3 amino acid sequences, were identified. Overall study outcomes, separate from this receptor: Blood repertoire dynamics were not followed beyond 4 weeks after treatment. No pretreatment tumor biopsies were available, so the baseline intratumoral presence of clonotypes could not be determined. In blood, the top tumor clonotypes increased from baseline to 2 weeks after radiation and then shrank by 4 weeks, which suggests a temporary expansion of tumor-resident clones. Effects of radiation dose or scheduling on the TCR repertoire could not be addressed with the single-armed trial design.

Reading from cysteine to phenylalanine, the CDR3 counts 14 amino acids. The retained sequence is limited to the CDR3, 42 bases, with the frame set at the first base. The CDR1 and CDR2 encoded by the germline V gene are MDHEN and SYDVKM. The germline V end is reduced by 5 bases and the J end by 0 bases; junction bases left unmatched: 1. Explained via the paper, the time point label denotes: baseline pretreatment blood. Read against the paper, the sample's treatment or condition label means: 15 Gy SBRT to primary tumor, nephrectomy 4 weeks later. To follow tumor-enriched clonotypes, peripheral blood was collected serially from radiation-treated patients at baseline and again at 2 weeks and 4 weeks after SBRT. Every patient's renal cell carcinoma showed clear cell pathology. The QIAamp DNA Blood Mini Kit (Qiagen) was used to prepare genomic DNA for TCR sequencing. Samples were included in the analyses only if all quality control checks were passed.

As to this clone: The specificity of this receptor is unknown. No qualities accompany the bases; no much larger clone lies one base away.

Following the manufacturer's recommendations, the immunoSEQ kit was used to generate TCR beta libraries from genomic DNA. Library preparation used a first multiplex PCR with proprietary primers, then a second PCR adding unique barcodes, with bead cleanups after each round. Each sample batch included a kit-provided positive control reaction and a negative control reaction. The final libraries underwent checking on an Agilent 4200 TapeStation D1000 ScreenTape, volumetric pooling, and quantification by qPCR. Sequencing was performed on an Illumina NextSeq500 with a MidOutput 150-cycle cartridge, and 156 Read1 and 15 Index1 cycles were run with kit custom primers. The pooled library was loaded at roughly 0.92 pM with an approximately 20% PhiX control spike-in. Regarding the original processing steps: The vendor-processed data were analyzed in R, and a clonotype was defined as all T cells that share the same CDR3 nucleotide sequence. In the clone abundance analyses, frequencies in each sample were normalized to that sample's 10,000 most abundant clones. Public T cell clones, which averaged fewer than five per sample, were excluded before analysis. An abundance difference of at least 32-fold between compartments was the criterion for calling clonotypes tumor-enriched or baseline blood-enriched. A beta-binomial differential abundance model was used to identify clonotypes that expanded or contracted between blood time points. Similarity between tumor and blood repertoires was quantified using the Baroni-Urbani and Buser coefficient, and groups were compared with two-tailed Wilcoxon tests in R. In TCRdb, the immuneACCESS table is reduced to in-frame sequences with V and J assigned. These tables do not hold every clone; where another copy was compared, an unresolved V gene accounts for under half, and the others remain unexplained. D and trimming were read from the DNA, whereas the V and J calls and clone size are those reported in that table. This sample lists approximately 140,000 clones; approximately 87% were detected once. The ten largest clonotypes hold around 21% of the sample.

The receptor comes from a woman between 50 and 59 years old with renal cell carcinoma. The V and J genes are TRBV28 and TRBJ2-7, with 10 central nucleotides matching TRBD1. The sequencing here drew on blood, taken from a patient whose treatment included radiotherapy and nephrectomy. CDR3 reads: CASSDRGRSYEQYF. The sequence in DNA is TGTGCCAGCAGTGACAGGGGGCGCTCCTACGAGCAGTACTTC. The CDR3, completed at both ends by the reference TRBV28 and TRBJ2-7 genes, gives the full variable domain DVKVTQSSRYLVKRTGEKVFLECVQDMDHENMFWYRQDPGLGLRLIYFSYDVKMKEKGDIPEGYSVSREKKERFSLILESASTNQTSMYLCASSDRGRSYEQYFGPGTRLTVT.